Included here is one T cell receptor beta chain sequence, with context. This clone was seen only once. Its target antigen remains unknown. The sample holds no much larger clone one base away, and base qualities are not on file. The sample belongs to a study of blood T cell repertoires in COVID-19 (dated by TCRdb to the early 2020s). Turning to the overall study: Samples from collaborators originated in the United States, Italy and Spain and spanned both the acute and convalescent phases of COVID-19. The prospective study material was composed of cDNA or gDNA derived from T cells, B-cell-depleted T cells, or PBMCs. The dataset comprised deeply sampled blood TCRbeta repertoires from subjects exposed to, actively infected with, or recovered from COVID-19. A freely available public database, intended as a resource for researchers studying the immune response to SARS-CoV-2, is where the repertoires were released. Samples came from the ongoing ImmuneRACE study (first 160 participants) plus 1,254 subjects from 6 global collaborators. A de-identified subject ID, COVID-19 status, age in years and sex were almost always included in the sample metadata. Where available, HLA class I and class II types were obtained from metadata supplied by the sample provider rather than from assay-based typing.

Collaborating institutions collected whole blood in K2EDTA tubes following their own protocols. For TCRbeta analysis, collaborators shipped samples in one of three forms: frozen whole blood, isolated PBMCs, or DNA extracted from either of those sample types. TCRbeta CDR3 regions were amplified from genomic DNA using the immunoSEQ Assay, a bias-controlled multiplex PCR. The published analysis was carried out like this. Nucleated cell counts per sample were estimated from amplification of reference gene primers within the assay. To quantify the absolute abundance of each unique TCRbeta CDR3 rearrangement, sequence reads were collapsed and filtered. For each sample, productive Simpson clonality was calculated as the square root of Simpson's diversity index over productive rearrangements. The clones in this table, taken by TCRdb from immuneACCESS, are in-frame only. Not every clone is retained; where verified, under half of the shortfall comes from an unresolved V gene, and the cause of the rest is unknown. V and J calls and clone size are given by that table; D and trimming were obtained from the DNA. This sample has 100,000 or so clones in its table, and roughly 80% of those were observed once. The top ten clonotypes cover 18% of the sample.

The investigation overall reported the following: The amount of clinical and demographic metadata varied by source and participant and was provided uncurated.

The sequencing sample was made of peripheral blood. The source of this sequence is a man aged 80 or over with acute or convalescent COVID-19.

The DNA sequence is given as TGTGCCAGCTCACCTAGCAGGGGCACAGATACGCAGTATTTT. Its translation reads: CASSPSRGTDTQYF. This receptor chain uses TRBV18 and TRBJ2-3, and possibly TRBD1, on 5 matching bases. Based on the germline V gene, the CDR1 and CDR2 sequences are KGHSH and LQKENI. Relative to germline, V is 3 bases shorter and J is 1 base shorter, with 8 bases between their ends. The CDR3 starts with the cysteine, ends with the phenylalanine, and has 14 residues. Only the CDR3 region is kept as DNA, spanning 42 bases read in frame from base 1.